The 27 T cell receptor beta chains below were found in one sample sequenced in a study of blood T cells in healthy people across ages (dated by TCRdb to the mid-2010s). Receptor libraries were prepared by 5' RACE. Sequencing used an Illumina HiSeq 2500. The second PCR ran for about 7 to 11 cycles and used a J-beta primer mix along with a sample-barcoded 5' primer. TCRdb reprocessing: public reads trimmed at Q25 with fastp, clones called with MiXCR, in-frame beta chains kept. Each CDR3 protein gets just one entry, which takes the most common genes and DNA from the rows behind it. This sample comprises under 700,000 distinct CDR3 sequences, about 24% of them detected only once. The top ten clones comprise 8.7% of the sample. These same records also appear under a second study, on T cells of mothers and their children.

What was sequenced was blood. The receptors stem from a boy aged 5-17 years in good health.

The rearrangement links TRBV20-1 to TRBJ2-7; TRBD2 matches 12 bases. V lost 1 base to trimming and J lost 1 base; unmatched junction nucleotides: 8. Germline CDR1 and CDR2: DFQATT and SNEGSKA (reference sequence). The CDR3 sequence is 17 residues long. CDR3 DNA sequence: TGCAGTGCTAGAGTAGTACTAGCGGGAGGTGGGTCCTACGAGCAGTACTTC. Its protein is CSARVVLAGGGSYEQYF.

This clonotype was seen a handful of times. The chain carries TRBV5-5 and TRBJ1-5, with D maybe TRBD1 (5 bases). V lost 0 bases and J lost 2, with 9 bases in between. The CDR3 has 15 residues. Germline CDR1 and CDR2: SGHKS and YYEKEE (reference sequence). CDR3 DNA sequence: TGTGCCAGCAGCTTGGTGGTAGGGGGCAATCAGCCCCAGCATTTT. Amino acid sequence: CASSLVVGGNQPQHF.

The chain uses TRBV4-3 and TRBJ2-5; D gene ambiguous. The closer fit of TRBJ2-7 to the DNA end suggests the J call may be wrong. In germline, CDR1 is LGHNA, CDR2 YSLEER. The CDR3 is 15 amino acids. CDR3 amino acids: CASSQGRSSSYEQYF. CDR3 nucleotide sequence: TGCGCCAGCAGCCAAGGGCGCTCTAGCTCCTACGAGCAGTACTTC.

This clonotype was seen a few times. Here the CDR3 reads CASNDLNYEQYF. As DNA, the CDR3 is TGTGCCAGCAATGACTTAAACTACGAGCAGTACTTC. The chain joins TRBV25-1 to TRBJ2-7; D unclear. This CDR3 has 12 amino acids. Between the trimmed V and J ends, which lost 7 bases and 3 bases, there was a span of 10 bases. CDR1 MGHDK and CDR2 SYGVNS come from the germline V gene.

CDR3: CAIASPGRRMGYGYTF. CDR3 DNA: TGTGCCATTGCGTCTCCAGGACGGAGAATGGGCTATGGCTACACCTTC. The chain links TRBV28 to TRBJ1-2; unclear D gene. The CDR3 is made up of 16 amino acids. Trimming took off 10 bases at V and 4 bases at J, with 25 bases between the two ends. Germline CDR1 reads MDHEN; CDR2 reads SYDVKM.

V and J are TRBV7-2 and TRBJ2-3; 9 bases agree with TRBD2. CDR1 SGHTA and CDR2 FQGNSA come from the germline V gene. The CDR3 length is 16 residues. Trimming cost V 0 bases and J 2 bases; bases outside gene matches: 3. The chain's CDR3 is CASSLARGGYTDTQYF. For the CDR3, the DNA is TGTGCCAGCAGCTTAGCGCGGGGGGGGTACACAGATACGCAGTATTTT.

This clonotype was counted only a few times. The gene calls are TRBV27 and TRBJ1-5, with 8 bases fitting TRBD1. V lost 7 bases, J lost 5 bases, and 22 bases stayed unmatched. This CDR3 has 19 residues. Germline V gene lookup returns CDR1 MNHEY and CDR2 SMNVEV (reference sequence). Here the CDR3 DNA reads TGTGCCAGCACTTTTAGGACAGGGTTCGGTTCTTCCTTCGATCAGCCCCAGCATTTT. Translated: CASTFRTGFGSSFDQPQHF.

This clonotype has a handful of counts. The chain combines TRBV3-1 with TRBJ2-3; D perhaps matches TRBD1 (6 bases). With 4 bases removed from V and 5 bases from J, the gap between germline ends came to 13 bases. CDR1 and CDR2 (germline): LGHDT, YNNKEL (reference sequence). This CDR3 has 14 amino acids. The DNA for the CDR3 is TGTGCCAGCAGCCCACAGGGTTCGGGAGATACGCAGTATTTT. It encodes CASSPQGSGDTQYF.

The CDR3 sequence: CASNPGTSMGEQFF. CDR3 nucleotides: TGTGCCAGTAACCCCGGGACTAGCATGGGTGAGCAGTTCTTC. The J gene is TRBJ2-1, the V gene TRBV7-9, with 9 positions matching TRBD2. Germline V CDR1 and CDR2: SEHNR, FQNEAQ (reference sequence). The CDR3 has 14 residues. Germline trimming cut 9 bases from V and 9 bases from J; bases unmatched to any gene: 12.

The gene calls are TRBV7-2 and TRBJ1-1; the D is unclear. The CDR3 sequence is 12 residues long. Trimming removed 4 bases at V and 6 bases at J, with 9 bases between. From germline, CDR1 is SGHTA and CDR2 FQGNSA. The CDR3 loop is CASSSRRAEAFF. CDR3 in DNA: TGTGCCAGCAGCTCTCGCCGGGCTGAAGCTTTCTTT.

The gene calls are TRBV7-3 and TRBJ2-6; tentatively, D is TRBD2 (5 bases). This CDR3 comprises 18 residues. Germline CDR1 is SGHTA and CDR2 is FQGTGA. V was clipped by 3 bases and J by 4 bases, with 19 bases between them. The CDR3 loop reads CASSFGREHPGGANVLTF. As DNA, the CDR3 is TGTGCCAGCAGCTTCGGACGAGAACATCCGGGAGGGGCCAACGTCCTGACTTTC.

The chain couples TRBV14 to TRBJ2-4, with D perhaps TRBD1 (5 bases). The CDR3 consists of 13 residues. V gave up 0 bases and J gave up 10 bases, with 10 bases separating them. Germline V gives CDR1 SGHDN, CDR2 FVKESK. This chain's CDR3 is CASSQDQGRIQYF. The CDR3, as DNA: TGTGCCAGCAGCCAAGACCAGGGTAGAATTCAGTACTTC. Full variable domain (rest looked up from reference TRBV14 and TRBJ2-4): EAGVTQFPSHSVIEKGQTVTLRCDPISGHDNLYWYRRVMGKEIKFLLHFVKESKQDESGMPNNRFLAERTGGTYSTLKVQPAELEDSGVYFCASSQDQGRIQYFGAGTRLSVL.

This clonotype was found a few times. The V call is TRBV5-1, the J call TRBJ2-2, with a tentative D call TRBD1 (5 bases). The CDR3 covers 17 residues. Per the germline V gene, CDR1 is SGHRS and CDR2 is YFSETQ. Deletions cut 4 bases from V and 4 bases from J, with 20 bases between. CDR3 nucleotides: TGCGCCAGCAGCCCTAACCCCAATCGACAGCCCACCGGGGAGCTGTTTTTT. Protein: CASSPNPNRQPTGELFF.

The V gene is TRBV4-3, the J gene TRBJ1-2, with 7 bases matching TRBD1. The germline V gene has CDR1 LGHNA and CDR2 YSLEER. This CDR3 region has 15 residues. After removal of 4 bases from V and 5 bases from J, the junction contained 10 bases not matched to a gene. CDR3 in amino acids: CASSPSHRGAYGYTF. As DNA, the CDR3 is TGCGCCAGCAGCCCCAGCCACAGGGGCGCGTATGGCTACACCTTC.

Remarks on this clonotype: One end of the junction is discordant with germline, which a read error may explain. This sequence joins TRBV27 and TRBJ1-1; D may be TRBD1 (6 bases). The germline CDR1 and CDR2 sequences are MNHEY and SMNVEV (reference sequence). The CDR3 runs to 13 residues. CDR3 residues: CARSWGANTEAFF. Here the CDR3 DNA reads TGTGCCAGGAGTTGGGGGGCGAACACTGAAGCTTTCTTT.

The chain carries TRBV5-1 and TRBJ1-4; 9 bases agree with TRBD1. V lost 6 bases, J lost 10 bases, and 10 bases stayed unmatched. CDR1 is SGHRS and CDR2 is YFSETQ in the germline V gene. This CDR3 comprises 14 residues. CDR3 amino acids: CASTLQGAESKLFF. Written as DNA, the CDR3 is TGCGCCAGCACCCTACAGGGGGCGGAATCAAAACTGTTTTTT.

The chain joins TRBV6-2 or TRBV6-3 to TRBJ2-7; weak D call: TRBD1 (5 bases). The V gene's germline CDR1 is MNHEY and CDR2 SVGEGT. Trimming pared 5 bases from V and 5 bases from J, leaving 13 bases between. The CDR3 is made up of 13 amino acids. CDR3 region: CASSRAGSHEQYF. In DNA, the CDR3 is TGTGCCAGCAGTCGTGCAGGGTCCCACGAGCAGTACTTC.

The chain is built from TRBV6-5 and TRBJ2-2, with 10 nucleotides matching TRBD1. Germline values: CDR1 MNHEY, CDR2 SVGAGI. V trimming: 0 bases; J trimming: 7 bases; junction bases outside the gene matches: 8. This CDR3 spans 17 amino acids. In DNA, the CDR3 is TGTGCCAGCAGTTACTCCCCGACAGGGGGCGCCGGCGGGGAGCTGTTTTTT. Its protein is CASSYSPTGGAGGELFF.

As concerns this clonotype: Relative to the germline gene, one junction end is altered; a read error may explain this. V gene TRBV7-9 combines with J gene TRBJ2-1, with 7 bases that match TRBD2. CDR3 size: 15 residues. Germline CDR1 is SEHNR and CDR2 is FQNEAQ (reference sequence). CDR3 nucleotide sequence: TGTGCCAGTCGGCCAGCGGGAACCCTCCACAAGGAGCAGTTCTTC. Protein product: CASRPAGTLHKEQFF.

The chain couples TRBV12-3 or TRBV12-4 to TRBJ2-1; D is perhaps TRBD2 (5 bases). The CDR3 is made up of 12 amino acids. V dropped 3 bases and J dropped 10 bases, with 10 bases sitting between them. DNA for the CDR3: TGTGCCAGCAGTTTTGGGAGAAGCGAGCAGTTCTTC. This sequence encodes CASSFGRSEQFF.

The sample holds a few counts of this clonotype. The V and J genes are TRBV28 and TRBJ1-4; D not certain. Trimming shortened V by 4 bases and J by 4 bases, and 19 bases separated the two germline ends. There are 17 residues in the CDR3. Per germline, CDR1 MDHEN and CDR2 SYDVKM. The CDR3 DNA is TGTGCCAGCAGTTCCTTGGGCAGAGCAACGTATAATGAAAAACTGTTTTTT. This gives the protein CASSSLGRATYNEKLFF.

CDR3: CASSQVASNQPQHF. The CDR3 bases are TGCGCCAGCAGCCAGGTGGCTAGCAATCAGCCCCAGCATTTT. This chain uses TRBV4-3 with TRBJ1-5; D is unresolved. The CDR3 contains 14 residues. Germline-derived CDR1 and CDR2 are LGHNA and YSLEER. V lost 3 bases to trimming and J lost 0 bases, with 6 bases between them.

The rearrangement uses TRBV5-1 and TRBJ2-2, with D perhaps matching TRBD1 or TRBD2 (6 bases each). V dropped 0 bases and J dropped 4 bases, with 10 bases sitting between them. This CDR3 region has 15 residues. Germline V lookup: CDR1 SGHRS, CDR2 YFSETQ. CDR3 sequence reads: CASSLDGGGTGELFF. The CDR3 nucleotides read TGCGCCAGCAGCTTGGATGGAGGGGGCACCGGGGAGCTGTTTTTT.

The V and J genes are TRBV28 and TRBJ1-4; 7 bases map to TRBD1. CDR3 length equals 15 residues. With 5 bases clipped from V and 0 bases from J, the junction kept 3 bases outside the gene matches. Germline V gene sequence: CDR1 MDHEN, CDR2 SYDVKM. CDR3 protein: CASSAGTATNEKLFF. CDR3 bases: TGTGCCAGCAGTGCCGGGACAGCAACTAATGAAAAACTGTTTTTT. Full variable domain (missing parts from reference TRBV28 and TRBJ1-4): DVKVTQSSRYLVKRTGEKVFLECVQDMDHENMFWYRQDPGLGLRLIYFSYDVKMKEKGDIPEGYSVSREKKERFSLILESASTNQTSMYLCASSAGTATNEKLFFGSGTQLSVL.

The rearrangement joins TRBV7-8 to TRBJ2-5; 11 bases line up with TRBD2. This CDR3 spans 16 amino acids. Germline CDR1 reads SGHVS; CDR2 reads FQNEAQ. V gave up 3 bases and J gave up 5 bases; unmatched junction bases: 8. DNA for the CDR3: TGTGCCAGCAGCTTTATAGCGGGAGGGCCCTGGGAGACCCAGTACTTC. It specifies CASSFIAGGPWETQYF.

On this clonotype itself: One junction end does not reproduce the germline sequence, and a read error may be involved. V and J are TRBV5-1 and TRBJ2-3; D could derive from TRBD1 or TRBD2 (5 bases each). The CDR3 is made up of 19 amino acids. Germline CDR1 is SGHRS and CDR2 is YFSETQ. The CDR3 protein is CASSFWYPRGSARADTQYF. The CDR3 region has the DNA TGTGCCAGCAGCTTTTGGTACCCGAGGGGAAGCGCCCGCGCAGATACGCAGTATTTT.

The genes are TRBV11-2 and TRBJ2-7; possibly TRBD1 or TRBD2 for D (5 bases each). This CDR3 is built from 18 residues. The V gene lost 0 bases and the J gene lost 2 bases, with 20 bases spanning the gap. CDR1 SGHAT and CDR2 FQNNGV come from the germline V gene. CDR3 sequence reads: CASSLDERGRPGAYEQYF. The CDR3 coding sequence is TGTGCCAGCAGCTTAGATGAAAGGGGACGTCCAGGAGCCTACGAGCAGTACTTC.